The 20 T cell receptor beta chains in this list originate from one sample, sequenced in a study of shared clonotypes between healthy human individuals. Clones were sequenced by immunoSEQ multiplex PCR, and TCRdb holds only the in-frame ones, with some missing. Here the sample spans about 2,100,000 clones, under 95% being singletons. CD8 cells classed as naive were CD45RO-negative and positively selected for CCR7, excluding terminally differentiated effector memory CD45RA+ cells. The sequenced material came from naive CD8+ T cells from PBMCs. The receptors come from a man aged 18 to 30 in good health. Some clones in this sample may be carry-over from other donors' samples.

The V call is TRBV13, the J call TRBJ1-1, with a tentative D call TRBD1 (5 bases). V was trimmed by 0 bases and J by 3 bases, leaving 14 bases between them. The germline V gene has CDR1 PRHDT and CDR2 FYEKMQ (reference sequence). This CDR3 is built from 16 residues. The chain's CDR3 is CASSLGGRGTDTEAFF. CDR3 DNA sequence: TGTGCCAGCAGCTTAGGCGGGAGGGGAACTGACACTGAAGCTTTCTTT.

J is TRBJ2-3 and V is TRBV7-2; TRBD2 might be the D (6 bases). The germline V and J ends were trimmed by 7 bases and 4 bases, with 15 bases remaining between them. The CDR3 loop spans 14 amino acids. Germline V CDR1 and CDR2: SGHTA, FQGNSA. The chain's CDR3 is CASNSVGGSDTQYF. DNA of the CDR3: TGTGCCAGCAACTCAGTGGGGGGTTCAGATACGCAGTATTTT.

This clone came up once. This chain links TRBV27 with TRBJ2-1; no clear D gene. CDR3 length equals 13 residues. V was shortened by 2 bases and J by 5 bases, with 7 bases between the two germline ends. CDR1 is MNHEY and CDR2 is SMNVEV in the germline V gene (reference sequence). In DNA, the CDR3 is TGTGCCAGCAGTTTACTACAGAACAATGAGCAGTTCTTC. Translation gives CASSLLQNNEQFF.

Notes on this clone: Other DNA sequences in this specimen translate into the identical CDR3. The gene calls are TRBV27 and TRBJ2-7; D may be TRBD1 or TRBD2 (5 bases each). V gave up 0 bases and J gave up 0 bases, with 9 bases separating them. CDR1 is MNHEY and CDR2 is SMNVEV in the germline V gene (reference sequence). The CDR3 totals 15 residues. The CDR3 DNA is TGTGCCAGCAGTTTATCACCGGGGACCTCCTACGAGCAGTACTTC. Translation: CASSLSPGTSYEQYF.

In this sample, this clone turned up once. The chain carries TRBV29-1 and TRBJ2-1; 16 nucleotides line up with TRBD2. Germline V gives CDR1 SQVTM, CDR2 ANQGSEA. Trimming at V came to 6 bases and at J to 3 bases, leaving 11 bases not matched to a gene. The CDR3 contains 18 residues. CDR3 DNA sequence: TGCAGCGTGGAGCCGGGACTAGCGGGAGGGCGTCTCTACAATGAGCAGTTCTTC. It encodes CSVEPGLAGGRLYNEQFF.

This chain joins TRBV19 and TRBJ2-2; maybe TRBD1 (6 bases). V was clipped by 2 bases and J by 7 bases, with 11 bases between them. CDR1 and CDR2 (germline): LNHDA, SQIVND (reference sequence). The CDR3 consists of 14 residues. CDR3 region: CASSIQGPDGELFF. CDR3 nucleotide sequence: TGTGCCAGTAGTATACAGGGGCCAGACGGGGAGCTGTTTTTT.

This chain links TRBV9 with TRBJ2-2; D may be TRBD2 (6 bases). Germline values: CDR1 SGDLS, CDR2 YYNGEE. The CDR3 covers 15 residues. The ends were cut back, 0 bases at V and 6 bases at J, with 12 bases in the middle. This CDR3 is CASSVVGGGAGELFF. The DNA for the CDR3 is TGTGCCAGCAGCGTAGTGGGCGGAGGGGCCGGGGAGCTGTTTTTT.

V usage is TRBV9 and J usage is TRBJ2-1; perhaps TRBD2 as D (6 bases). The CDR3 is 14 residues long. The germline V and J ends were trimmed by 10 bases and 5 bases, with 19 bases remaining between them. The V gene's germline CDR1 is SGDLS and CDR2 YYNGEE. CDR3 sequence reads: CASGGGIRDNEQFF. The CDR3 DNA is TGTGCCTCAGGAGGAGGGATACGTGACAATGAGCAGTTCTTC. Drawing the rest from reference TRBV9 and TRBJ2-1, the complete variable domain is DSGVTQTPKHLITATGQRVTLRCSPRSGDLSVYWYQQSLDQGLQFLIQYYNGEERAKGNILERFSAQQFPDLHSELNLSSLELGDSALYFCASGGGIRDNEQFFGPGTRLTVL.

The V gene is TRBV27, the J gene TRBJ1-1; TRBD1 is a possible D gene (6 bases). Trimming took off 7 bases at V and 5 bases at J, with 14 bases between the two ends. The CDR3 totals 13 residues. CDR1 and CDR2 (germline): MNHEY, SMNVEV (reference sequence). CDR3: CASTRRGETEAFF. CDR3 nucleotide sequence: TGTGCCAGCACCAGGAGGGGGGAAACTGAAGCTTTCTTT.

This sequence joins TRBV28 and TRBJ1-1, with TRBD1 identical over 7 bases. The germline CDR1 and CDR2 sequences are MDHEN and SYDVKM. V trimming: 6 bases; J trimming: 0 bases; junction bases outside the gene matches: 7. CDR3 length: 15 residues. The CDR3 here is CASSPGQVLNTEAFF. CDR3 nucleotide sequence: TGTGCCAGCAGCCCCGGACAGGTATTGAACACTGAAGCTTTCTTT.

This rearrangement joins TRBV11-2 to TRBJ2-5; 14 bases fit TRBD2. This CDR3 is built from 16 residues. Germline lookup yields CDR1 SGHAT and CDR2 FQNNGV. V lost 5 bases and J lost 5; bases outside the gene matches: 7. CDR3 nucleotide sequence: TGTGCCAGCAGCACAGGGACTAGCGGGAGTGGCGAGACCCAGTACTTC. It specifies CASSTGTSGSGETQYF.

This clone was counted a single time. This rearrangement joins TRBV9 to TRBJ2-2; D might be TRBD1 (6 bases). Germline-derived CDR1 and CDR2 are SGDLS and YYNGEE. The ends were cut back, 1 base at V and 0 bases at J, with 10 bases in the middle. CDR3 size: 16 residues. CDR3 residues: CASSVRRTANTGELFF. The DNA of the CDR3 is TGTGCCAGCAGCGTACGGAGGACAGCGAACACCGGGGAGCTGTTTTTT.

CDR3 DNA sequence: TGTGCCAGCTCACCTCAGGGGACCTATTACACAGATACGCAGTATTTT. It codes for CASSPQGTYYTDTQYF. V usage is TRBV18 and J usage is TRBJ2-3, with D perhaps matching TRBD1 (6 bases). Trimming removed 3 bases at V and 2 bases at J, with 15 bases between. This CDR3 contains 16 residues. Germline V lookup: CDR1 KGHSH, CDR2 LQKENI.

V and J are TRBV5-1 and TRBJ2-7, with a tentative D call TRBD1 (6 bases). Trimming cost V 4 bases and J 6 bases, with 17 bases left between them. The CDR3 contains 14 residues. CDR1 is SGHRS and CDR2 is YFSETQ in the germline V gene. CDR3 loop: CASSPSDSKFEQYF. The CDR3 nucleotides read TGCGCCAGCAGCCCTTCGGACAGTAAATTCGAGCAGTACTTC.

This rearrangement joins TRBV7-9 to TRBJ2-5; tentative D call: TRBD2 (6 bases). Germline-derived CDR1 and CDR2 are SEHNR and FQNEAQ (reference sequence). The CDR3 extends over 14 amino acids. The ends were cut back, 5 bases at V and 3 bases at J, with 13 bases in the middle. The CDR3 here is CASSITTGEETQYF. CDR3 DNA: TGTGCCAGCAGCATTACAACGGGGGAAGAGACCCAGTACTTC.

The V gene is TRBV5-1, the J gene TRBJ2-2, with a tentative D call TRBD1 (6 bases). Trimming pared 0 bases from V and 2 bases from J, leaving 11 bases between. In germline, CDR1 is SGHRS, CDR2 YFSETQ. CDR3 length equals 16 residues. CDR3 bases: TGCGCCAGCAGCTTGGCCTACAGGGACAACACCGGGGAGCTGTTTTTT. Encoded protein: CASSLAYRDNTGELFF.

The V and J genes are TRBV9 and TRBJ1-2; D is undetermined. V was cut by 0 bases and J by 8 bases, with 14 bases left in between. The CDR3 length is 14 residues. Germline CDR1 reads SGDLS; CDR2 reads YYNGEE. The DNA for the CDR3 is TGTGCCAGCAGCGTAGGACCAGGTGGGCTGGGCTACACCTTC. It is translated as CASSVGPGGLGYTF.

This chain joins TRBV9 and TRBJ2-7; possible D gene TRBD1, 6 bases. Between the trimmed V and J ends, which lost 6 bases and 0 bases, there was a span of 16 bases. Germline V gene lookup returns CDR1 SGDLS and CDR2 YYNGEE. The CDR3 sequence is 15 residues long. CDR3 sequence reads: CASTIRAGVSYEQYF. CDR3 in DNA: TGTGCCAGCACCATAAGGGCAGGGGTCTCCTACGAGCAGTACTTC.

This clone was detected once. The chain carries TRBV14 and TRBJ2-7; D is ambiguous. The CDR3 extends over 11 amino acids. Germline V gene lookup returns CDR1 SGHDN and CDR2 FVKESK. V was clipped by 4 bases and J by 7 bases, with 8 bases between them. This CDR3 is CASSPLTEQYF. The DNA for the CDR3 is TGTGCCAGCAGCCCCCTGACAGAGCAGTACTTC.

V usage is TRBV28 and J usage is TRBJ2-7, with D unresolved. Germline V lookup: CDR1 MDHEN, CDR2 SYDVKM. The CDR3 totals 14 residues. The V end lost 8 bases, the J end lost 0 bases, and 14 bases lay between the germline ends. CDR3 loop: CASSLMFSSYEQYF. The CDR3 DNA reads TGTGCCAGCTCCCTAATGTTTAGCTCCTACGAGCAGTACTTC. Drawing the rest from reference TRBV28 and TRBJ2-7, the complete variable domain is DVKVTQSSRYLVKRTGEKVFLECVQDMDHENMFWYRQDPGLGLRLIYFSYDVKMKEKGDIPEGYSVSREKKERFSLILESASTNQTSMYLCASSLMFSSYEQYFGPGTRLTVT.